The 18 T cell receptor beta chains below were found in one sample sequenced in a study of post-analysis software for immune sequencing data. Findings and limits, study-wide: Controls had lower frequencies than patients of about 5 TRBV segments, which included TRBV5-6, TRBV5-1 and TRBV20-1.

No cognate antigen is known for these TCRs. cDNA libraries of TCR beta carried unique molecular identifiers. TCRdb recomputed calls from the PCR reads with MiXCR, one row per CDR3 protein. The repertoire has over 700,000 distinct CDR3 sequences, about 27% of them found once; the top ten carry approximately 0.6%. Sequenced: blood. The receptors stem from a girl aged 5-17 years with multiple sclerosis.

This clonotype was counted once. V gene TRBV4-1 combines with J gene TRBJ1-5; possible D gene TRBD1, 5 bases. The germline V gene encodes CDR1 MGHRA and CDR2 YSYEKL. The CDR3 has 15 residues. V lost 0 bases and J 6 bases, leaving 12 bases between the germline ends. Here the CDR3 DNA reads TGCGCCAGCAGCCAAGATGGGGGGGTCGGTCAGCCCCAGCATTTT. It translates to CASSQDGGVGQPQHF.

J is TRBJ2-3 and V is TRBV29-1; D gene uncertain. The germline CDR1 and CDR2 sequences are SQVTM and ANQGSEA. V was cut by 4 bases and J by 0 bases, with 11 bases left in between. There are 14 residues in the CDR3. Here the CDR3 reads CSVANGPSTDTQYF. The CDR3 coding sequence is TGCAGCGTTGCCAACGGGCCGAGCACAGATACGCAGTATTTT.

CDR3 DNA sequence: TGTGCCAGCAGCCGCCGAGCATACGAGGGCGAGCAGTACTTC. Encoded protein: CASSRRAYEGEQYF. This chain links TRBV3-1 with TRBJ2-5; D may be TRBD2 (5 bases). The end of the DNA is better explained by TRBJ2-7, so the J call may be wrong. This CDR3 is 14 amino acids long. Germline CDR1 reads LGHDT; CDR2 reads YNNKEL (reference sequence).

This clonotype occurred a few times. For the CDR3, the DNA is TGCGCCAGCAGCCAAGTAAGCGGCGGGAGCATCTGGTCTGGGGCCAACGTCCTGACTTTC. Protein: CASSQVSGGSIWSGANVLTF. The chain uses TRBV4-3 and TRBJ2-6; 7 bases are shared with TRBD2. The CDR3 covers 20 residues. CDR1 is LGHNA, CDR2 YSLEER, per germline. The trim removed 1 base at V and 1 base at J, leaving 13 bases unmatched.

A few counts support this clonotype. DNA of the CDR3: TGTGCCAGCAGTTTCGACAGGGGGAGTGCCTATGGCTACACCTTC. Its protein product is CASSFDRGSAYGYTF. This chain uses TRBV12-3 or TRBV12-4 with TRBJ1-2, with TRBD1 identical over 9 bases. The CDR3 extends over 15 amino acids. J lost 4 bases, V lost 3 bases, and 6 bases had no gene match.

This clonotype was seen repeatedly, ten times or more. The chain recombines TRBV7-8 with TRBJ2-5; maybe TRBD2 (5 bases). Germline V lookup: CDR1 SGHVS, CDR2 FQNEAQ. The CDR3 loop spans 15 amino acids. Trimming stripped 1 base from V and 2 bases from J, with 11 bases between. CDR3 sequence: CASSLDREGQETQYF. Here the CDR3 DNA reads TGTGCCAGCAGCTTAGACCGGGAAGGGCAAGAGACCCAGTACTTC.

This clonotype was seen a few times. The genes are TRBV12-3 or TRBV12-4 and TRBJ2-3, with 8 positions matching TRBD1. The V and J ends lost 5 bases and 3 bases, in that order; junction bases with no gene match: 7. CDR3 length: 15 amino acids. Here the CDR3 DNA reads TGTGCCAGCAGTCCCCGGACAGGGTGGACAGATACGCAGTATTTT. Translating it yields CASSPRTGWTDTQYF.

The chain joins TRBV20-1 to TRBJ1-5, with 8 bases lining up with TRBD1. With 0 bases clipped from V and 9 bases from J, the junction kept 13 bases outside the gene matches. The CDR3 consists of 16 residues. Per germline, CDR1 DFQATT and CDR2 SNEGSKA (reference sequence). The CDR3 protein is CSARDPRGLIRWPQHF. The CDR3 coding sequence is TGCAGTGCTAGAGATCCCAGGGGGCTGATACGATGGCCCCAGCATTTT.

V usage is TRBV4-1 and J usage is TRBJ2-5; TRBD2 is a possible D gene (5 bases). The DNA end lines up better with TRBJ2-1; the J call may be wrong. The CDR3 covers 15 residues. Germline-derived CDR1 and CDR2 are MGHRA and YSYEKL. The CDR3 bases are TGCGCCAGCAGCCAAGGACTAACTCTCCAAGAGACCCAGTTCTTC. Translated: CASSQGLTLQETQFF.

The chain uses TRBV15 and TRBJ2-7, with 8 bases identical to TRBD2. CDR1 LNHNV and CDR2 YYDKDF come from the germline V gene (reference sequence). The CDR3 spans 16 residues. Trimming cost V 2 bases and J 2 bases; bases outside gene matches: 8. CDR3 sequence: CATSRLSGGQTYEQYF. The CDR3 DNA follows: TGTGCCACCAGCAGATTAAGCGGGGGCCAGACCTACGAGCAGTACTTC. The whole variable domain, remainder taken from reference TRBV15 and TRBJ2-7, is DAMVIQNPRYQVTQFGKPVTLSCSQTLNHNVMYWYQQKSSQAPKLLFHYYDKDFNNEADTPDNFQSRRPNTSFCFLDIRSPGLGDTAMYLCATSRLSGGQTYEQYFGPGTRLTVT.

The V gene is TRBV29-1, the J gene TRBJ1-1, with D possibly being TRBD1 (6 bases). Per germline, CDR1 SQVTM and CDR2 ANQGSEA. This CDR3 is built from 15 residues. V was pared by 4 bases and J by 1 base, with 16 bases between. In nucleotides, the CDR3 is TGCAGCGTTGGACAAGGGGGTAATCCGAACACTGAAGCTTTCTTT. It translates to CSVGQGGNPNTEAFF.

This clonotype was found a few times. V gene TRBV9 combines with J gene TRBJ1-2; D is unclear. Trimming took off 0 bases at V and 8 bases at J, with 5 bases between the two ends. The germline V gene has CDR1 SGDLS and CDR2 YYNGEE. This CDR3 has 11 amino acids. CDR3 in DNA: TGTGCCAGCAGCGTAGTGGAGGGCTACACCTTC. It encodes CASSVVEGYTF.

In nucleotides, the CDR3 is TGCAGCGTTGCAATGGGGAACAGGGGGCAGTTCTTC. It codes for CSVAMGNRGQFF. This chain links TRBV29-1 with TRBJ2-1; the match to TRBD1 covers 7 bases. The CDR3 is 12 amino acids. Germline CDR1 SQVTM, CDR2 ANQGSEA. V shed 4 bases and J 12 bases; nucleotides not matched to a gene: 9.

The chain has TRBV28 and TRBJ2-7; D uncertain. CDR1 is MDHEN, CDR2 SYDVKM, per germline. The CDR3 sequence is 16 residues long. V dropped 4 bases and J dropped 2 bases, with 18 bases sitting between them. CDR3 sequence (DNA): TGTGCCAGCAGTTCCCTTAACGTAGTGGCAACCTACGAGCAGTACTTC. Translating gives CASSSLNVVATYEQYF.

The chain recombines TRBV5-1 with TRBJ1-2; the match to TRBD1 covers 12 bases. Germline CDR1 SGHRS, CDR2 YFSETQ. Trimming cost V 1 base and J 6 bases; bases outside gene matches: 7. The CDR3 has 16 amino acids. The CDR3 loop is CASSLPPGQGADGYTF. The CDR3 region has the DNA TGCGCCAGCAGCTTGCCTCCGGGACAGGGGGCGGATGGCTACACCTTC.

The chain uses TRBV5-1 and TRBJ2-1; 7 positions match TRBD1. V trimming: 2 bases; J trimming: 0 bases; junction bases outside the gene matches: 5. The CDR3 runs to 16 residues. The germline V gene encodes CDR1 SGHRS and CDR2 YFSETQ. The DNA of the CDR3 is TGCGCCAGCAGCTTATGGACAGGAAGCTCCTACAATGAGCAGTTCTTC. Its translation: CASSLWTGSSYNEQFF.

This clonotype was seen only a few times. V and J are TRBV6-5 and TRBJ1-2; the match to TRBD1 covers 7 bases. The CDR3 extends over 13 amino acids. The ends lost 9 bases at V and 7 bases at J; junction bases unmatched: 11. CDR1 is MNHEY and CDR2 is SVGAGI in the germline V gene. The CDR3 nucleotides are TGTGCCAGTAACAGGGGTAAGGGGTCTGGCTACACCTTC. Amino acid sequence: CASNRGKGSGYTF.

This chain joins TRBV3-1 and TRBJ2-1; 10 bases map to TRBD2. Germline trimming cut 4 bases from V and 10 bases from J; bases unmatched to any gene: 13. CDR1 is LGHDT, CDR2 YNNKEL, per germline (reference sequence). This CDR3 is 16 amino acids long. The CDR3 sequence is CASSLGTSGGAMEQFF. CDR3 in DNA: TGTGCCAGCAGCCTCGGGACCAGCGGGGGGGCCATGGAGCAGTTCTTC.